One sample yielded the 23 T cell receptor beta chains listed below, sequenced in a study of OX40 agonist ivuxolimab in advanced cancers. Profiling relied on immunoSEQ multiplex PCR, and the TCRdb table lists in-frame clones only, not all of them. The table has tens of thousands of clones, 75% to 90% seen once. Source: CD4+ or CD8+ T cells sorted from blood, taken in a trial of the OX40 agonist ivuxolimab. The receptor source for this set is an adult with an advanced solid tumor such as melanoma, head and neck, liver or kidney cancer.

CDR3 sequence: CASRSGNHEQYF. The CDR3 DNA reads TGTGCCAGCAGGTCAGGGAACCACGAGCAGTACTTC. The J gene is TRBJ2-7, the V gene TRBV6-1, with D possibly being TRBD1 (5 bases). The V gene lost 6 bases and the J gene lost 5 bases, with 11 bases spanning the gap. The CDR3 runs 12 residues. From germline, CDR1 is MNHNS and CDR2 SASEGT.

The chain couples TRBV7-9 to TRBJ2-5; unclear D gene. The ends were cut back, 1 base at V and 5 bases at J, with 14 bases in the middle. This CDR3 is built from 15 residues. The germline V gene encodes CDR1 SEHNR and CDR2 FQNEAQ (reference sequence). Here the CDR3 reads CASSLVETYGETQYF. The CDR3 DNA is TGTGCCAGCAGCTTAGTCGAGACTTATGGGGAGACCCAGTACTTC.

This chain connects TRBV10-2 to TRBJ1-6; 9 bases align to TRBD1. Germline V gene data show CDR1 as WSHSY and CDR2 as SAAADI. V gave up 3 bases and J gave up 9 bases; unmatched junction bases: 6. The CDR3 totals 15 residues. This CDR3 is CASSDLGQGISPLHF. The CDR3 DNA reads TGCGCCAGCAGTGACCTTGGACAGGGGATTTCACCCCTCCACTTT.

A single count supports this clone. V usage is TRBV4-2 and J usage is TRBJ2-1, with 11 bases that match TRBD2. The CDR3 loop spans 17 amino acids. The germline CDR1 and CDR2 sequences are LGHNA and YNFKEQ. The junction had 5 bases not matched to a gene; V was cut back by 0 bases and J by 4 bases. CDR3 in amino acids: CASSQDSLAGGYNEQFF. The CDR3 DNA follows: TGTGCCAGCAGCCAAGATTCCCTAGCGGGGGGATACAATGAGCAGTTCTTC.

This clone occurred a few times. Other DNA sequences in the sample encode the same CDR3. The chain uses TRBV9 and TRBJ2-2; D may be TRBD2 (6 bases). In germline, CDR1 is SGDLS, CDR2 YYNGEE. This CDR3 is 15 amino acids long. V lost 2 bases and J 3 bases, leaving 11 bases between the germline ends. This CDR3 reads CASSVGGIDTGELFF. In DNA form, the CDR3 reads TGTGCCAGCAGCGTCGGAGGGATAGACACCGGGGAGCTGTTTTTT. The entire variable domain, with the rest obtained from reference TRBV9 and TRBJ2-2, is as follows: DSGVTQTPKHLITATGQRVTLRCSPRSGDLSVYWYQQSLDQGLQFLIQYYNGEERAKGNILERFSAQQFPDLHSELNLSSLELGDSALYFCASSVGGIDTGELFFGEGSRLTVL.

The chain links TRBV28 to TRBJ1-2, with 7 bases that match TRBD1. Germline assignment: CDR1 MDHEN and CDR2 SYDVKM. The CDR3 runs 15 residues. After removal of 3 bases from V and 8 bases from J, the junction contained 12 bases not matched to a gene. CDR3 amino acids: CASSLAGTVLLGYTF. CDR3 sequence (DNA): TGTGCCAGCAGTTTGGCCGGGACAGTGCTTCTCGGCTACACCTTC.

The chain has TRBV7-8 and TRBJ1-2; D unclear. Per the germline V gene, CDR1 is SGHVS and CDR2 is FQNEAQ. This CDR3 contains 14 residues. Trimming left V 2 bases short and J 0 bases short, with 7 bases between. The CDR3 DNA follows: TGTGCCAGCAGCTTATATGGGGCTAACTATGGCTACACCTTC. This gives the protein CASSLYGANYGYTF. Drawing the rest from reference TRBV7-8 and TRBJ1-2, the complete variable domain is GAGVSQSPRYKVAKRGQDVALRCDPISGHVSLFWYQQALGQGPEFLTYFQNEAQLDKSGLPSDRFFAERPEGSVSTLKIQRTQQEDSAVYLCASSLYGANYGYTFGSGTRLTVV.

V is TRBV11-3 and J is TRBJ2-7; tentative D call: TRBD2 (5 bases). Deletions cut 0 bases from V and 6 bases from J, with 12 bases between. This CDR3 contains 14 residues. Germline V gene lookup returns CDR1 SGHNT and CDR2 YENEEA. The CDR3 here is CASSLDPGKPEQYF. The CDR3 coding sequence is TGTGCCAGCAGCTTAGATCCGGGGAAACCCGAGCAGTACTTC. Filled out from reference TRBV11-3 and TRBJ2-7, the complete variable domain reads EAGVVQSPRYKIIEKKQPVAFWCNPISGHNTLYWYLQNLGQGPELLIRYENEEAVDDSQLPKDRFSAERLKGVDSTLKIQPAELGDSAVYLCASSLDPGKPEQYFGPGTRLTVT.

The chain carries TRBV28 and TRBJ2-7; D uncertain. The CDR3 runs to 12 residues. The V end lost 5 bases, the J end lost 2 bases, and 7 bases lay between the germline ends. The V gene's germline CDR1 is MDHEN and CDR2 SYDVKM. As DNA, the CDR3 is TGTGCCAGCAGTACCAGAACCTACGAGCAGTACTTC. Its translation: CASSTRTYEQYF.

The chain carries TRBV27 and TRBJ2-5; no firm D call. There are 14 residues in the CDR3. Germline V lookup: CDR1 MNHEY, CDR2 SMNVEV (reference sequence). The V and J ends lost 4 bases and 5 bases respectively, with 14 bases between them. CDR3 nucleotides: TGTGCCAGCAGTTCCTTACGGGCGGTGGAGACCCAGTACTTC. It codes for CASSSLRAVETQYF.

V gene TRBV5-1 combines with J gene TRBJ2-3; 8 bases line up with TRBD2. V trimming: 7 bases; J trimming: 2 bases; junction bases outside the gene matches: 6. This CDR3 is built from 14 residues. CDR1 and CDR2 from the germline V gene are SGHRS and YFSETQ. The chain's CDR3 is CASERGTVTDTQYF. CDR3 DNA: TGCGCCAGCGAGCGGGGGACTGTCACAGATACGCAGTATTTT.

This clone was detected once. J is TRBJ1-2 and V is TRBV28; D is undetermined. Per the germline V gene, CDR1 is MDHEN and CDR2 is SYDVKM. The CDR3 loop spans 11 amino acids. Trimming cost V 10 bases and J 5 bases, with 11 bases left between them. In DNA form, the CDR3 reads TGTGCCACCGACCTGGGATATGGCTACACCTTC. Amino acid sequence: CATDLGYGYTF.

V is TRBV28 and J is TRBJ1-1, with D uncertain. The CDR3 spans 13 residues. V lost 7 bases, J lost 1 base, and 10 bases lay in between. The V gene's germline CDR1 is MDHEN and CDR2 SYDVKM. CDR3 sequence reads: CASITRGNTEAFF. DNA for the CDR3: TGTGCCAGCATTACCCGGGGGAACACTGAAGCTTTCTTT. Filled out from reference TRBV28 and TRBJ1-1, the complete variable domain reads DVKVTQSSRYLVKRTGEKVFLECVQDMDHENMFWYRQDPGLGLRLIYFSYDVKMKEKGDIPEGYSVSREKKERFSLILESASTNQTSMYLCASITRGNTEAFFGQGTRLTVV.

The chain is built from TRBV5-4 and TRBJ2-3; 11 bases match TRBD2. The CDR3 totals 17 residues. V dropped 1 base and J dropped 2; count of bases not matched to a gene: 6. Germline lookup yields CDR1 SGHNT and CDR2 YYREEE (reference sequence). Here the CDR3 DNA reads TGTGCCAGCAGCTTGAAGCGTAGCGGGGGGGTCACAGATACGCAGTATTTT. Its protein product is CASSLKRSGGVTDTQYF.

This clone was observed a handful of times. The chain is built from TRBV10-1 and TRBJ1-1; tentatively, D is TRBD1 (5 bases). Per the germline V gene, CDR1 is WNHNN and CDR2 is SYGVQD (reference sequence). V lost 0 bases and J lost 5, with 10 bases in between. The length of the CDR3 is 14 residues. For the CDR3, the DNA is TGCGCCAGCAGTGAGTCGGGGGGGAGGACTGAAGCTTTCTTT. Its translation: CASSESGGRTEAFF.

V gene TRBV28 combines with J gene TRBJ1-1; D remains ambiguous. In germline, CDR1 is MDHEN, CDR2 SYDVKM. This CDR3 spans 13 amino acids. V dropped 3 bases and J dropped 0 bases, with 5 bases sitting between them. The CDR3 coding sequence is TGTGCCAGCAGTTTTAAGGTGAACACTGAAGCTTTCTTT. It is translated as CASSFKVNTEAFF.

This chain connects TRBV11-2 to TRBJ2-3; tentatively, D is TRBD2 (5 bases). The V end lost 1 base, the J end lost 0 bases, and 11 bases lay between the germline ends. The germline gives CDR1 SGHAT, CDR2 FQNNGV. The CDR3 has 16 residues. For the CDR3, the DNA is TGTGCCAGCAGCTTAGTCGGCGGGTCCAGCACAGATACGCAGTATTTT. As protein: CASSLVGGSSTDTQYF.

V and J are TRBV18 and TRBJ1-2, with 9 bases lining up with TRBD1. Germline V gives CDR1 KGHSH, CDR2 LQKENI. The V gene end was trimmed by 2 bases and the J gene end by 4 bases; junction bases not matched to a gene: 2. The CDR3 has 14 residues. CDR3 sequence reads: CASSPTGQGYGYTF. CDR3 DNA: TGTGCCAGCTCACCAACGGGACAGGGCTATGGCTACACCTTC.

The chain links TRBV14 to TRBJ1-4; 9 bases match TRBD1. The V and J ends lost 4 bases and 7 bases, in that order; junction bases with no gene match: 7. Germline assignment: CDR1 SGHDN and CDR2 FVKESK. The CDR3 extends over 15 amino acids. CDR3 residues: CASSPRQDRGEKLFF. The CDR3 nucleotides read TGTGCCAGCAGCCCCAGACAGGACAGGGGTGAAAAACTGTTTTTT.

V and J are TRBV5-1 and TRBJ2-1, with 7 bases that match TRBD1. Trimming removed 1 base from V and 4 bases from J; junction bases left unmatched: 5. The CDR3 length is 15 residues. Per the germline V gene, CDR1 is SGHRS and CDR2 is YFSETQ. CDR3: CASSLSLQGYNEQFF. The CDR3, as DNA: TGCGCCAGCAGCTTGTCCCTACAGGGGTACAATGAGCAGTTCTTC.

Only one count was recorded for this clone. V is TRBV7-6 and J is TRBJ2-1, with 7 positions matching TRBD1. This CDR3 has 14 residues. J was trimmed by 4 bases and V by 5 bases; bases with no gene match: 5. Per the germline V gene, CDR1 is SGHVS and CDR2 is FNYEAQ. The CDR3 bases are TGTGCCAGCAGCCCTCGACAGGGTTACAATGAGCAGTTCTTC. It codes for CASSPRQGYNEQFF.

The V gene is TRBV6-1, the J gene TRBJ2-4; D is ambiguous. V lost 0 bases and J 7 bases, leaving 7 bases between the germline ends. There are 13 residues in the CDR3. CDR1 MNHNS and CDR2 SASEGT come from the germline V gene. CDR3 sequence: CASSEARGNIQYF. CDR3 nucleotides: TGTGCCAGCAGTGAAGCGCGTGGGAACATTCAGTACTTC.

This clone was detected only once. The chain uses TRBV5-1 and TRBJ2-7, with D unclear. Trimming shortened V by 0 bases and J by 3 bases, and 10 bases separated the two germline ends. This CDR3 region has 14 residues. The germline gives CDR1 SGHRS, CDR2 YFSETQ. The CDR3 spells CASSLDRMHYEQYF. As DNA, the CDR3 is TGCGCCAGCAGCTTGGATAGGATGCACTACGAGCAGTACTTC.